Below, 24 T cell receptor beta chains from the same sample are listed, as sequenced in a study of CD8 T cells in ankylosing spondylitis. MiXCR, run by TCRdb on the 5' RACE reads, gives a single entry per CDR3 protein. The table records tens of thousands of distinct CDR3 sequences, under 30% of them present only once. The sequencing input was blood, either unsorted or a sorted T cell fraction (not recorded which). The origin of the receptors is a male donor with ankylosing spondylitis or in good health (not recorded which).

This clonotype has more than one count but fewer than ten. The chain employs TRBV15 and TRBJ2-1; D is perhaps TRBD1 or TRBD2 (6 bases each). This CDR3 region has 15 residues. The V end was cut by 9 bases, the J end by 1 base, with 16 bases between. Looked up from germline, CDR1 is LNHNV and CDR2 is YYDKDF (reference sequence). The chain's CDR3 is CATGMAGTSYNEQFF. In DNA, the CDR3 is TGTGCCACGGGTATGGCGGGGACATCCTACAATGAGCAGTTCTTC.

V and J are TRBV5-1 and TRBJ1-4, with a possible D match to TRBD1 (6 bases). The CDR3 consists of 15 residues. Trimming pared 2 bases from V and 2 bases from J, leaving 10 bases between. CDR1 SGHRS and CDR2 YFSETQ come from the germline V gene. CDR3 region: CASSFDGQTNEKLFF. The DNA for the CDR3 is TGCGCCAGCAGCTTTGACGGACAGACTAATGAAAAACTGTTTTTT.

V usage is TRBV6-2 or TRBV6-3 and J usage is TRBJ1-4; D is uncertain. Trimming shortened V by 5 bases and J by 8 bases, and 12 bases separated the two germline ends. The CDR3 covers 13 residues. Germline V gives CDR1 MNHEY, CDR2 SVGEGT. CDR3 sequence (DNA): TGTGCCAGCAGTCGACGGAGGGTGGAAAAACTGTTTTTT. Translated: CASSRRRVEKLFF.

This clonotype has only a few counts. The chain uses TRBV4-1 and TRBJ2-3, with 9 bases lining up with TRBD2. The V gene's germline CDR1 is MGHRA and CDR2 YSYEKL. The J segment lost 0 bases and the V segment lost 3 bases, leaving 4 bases of the junction unmatched. CDR3 length: 16 residues. The CDR3 nucleotides read TGCGCCAGCAGCCAGGTAGCGGGGGATAGCACAGATACGCAGTATTTT. Encoded protein: CASSQVAGDSTDTQYF.

V and J are TRBV7-8 and TRBJ2-1, with D possibly TRBD2 on 6 matching bases. CDR3 size: 17 residues. Germline lookup yields CDR1 SGHVS and CDR2 FQNEAQ. V was shortened by 4 bases and J by 0 bases, with 16 bases between the two germline ends. In nucleotides, the CDR3 is TGTGCCAGCAGCTCCCTCTATAGCGGAAACTCCTACAATGAGCAGTTCTTC. It codes for CASSSLYSGNSYNEQFF.

This chain links TRBV14 with TRBJ2-3, with D unclear. The CDR3 consists of 14 residues. Trimming shortened V by 0 bases and J by 8 bases, and 12 bases separated the two germline ends. Germline V lookup: CDR1 SGHDN, CDR2 FVKESK. CDR3 sequence reads: CASSQDGSWGTQYF. CDR3 in DNA: TGTGCCAGCAGCCAAGACGGGTCTTGGGGTACGCAGTATTTT. The full variable domain, rest sourced from reference TRBV14 and TRBJ2-3, is EAGVTQFPSHSVIEKGQTVTLRCDPISGHDNLYWYRRVMGKEIKFLLHFVKESKQDESGMPNNRFLAERTGGTYSTLKVQPAELEDSGVYFCASSQDGSWGTQYFGPGTRLTVL.

V gene TRBV6-1 combines with J gene TRBJ2-1, with D uncertain. Germline CDR1 and CDR2: MNHNS and SASEGT. V lost 4 bases, J lost 3 bases, and 4 bases lay in between. CDR3 length equals 12 residues. The CDR3 bases are TGTGCCAGCAGTGCCGTCTACAATGAGCAGTTCTTC. Translated, it gives CASSAVYNEQFF.

In its sample, this clonotype was seen a few times. This chain joins TRBV5-4 and TRBJ2-5; tentatively, D is TRBD2 (5 bases). Germline CDR1 and CDR2: SGHNT and YYREEE (reference sequence). Trimming removed 1 base at V and 4 bases at J, with 8 bases between. There are 13 residues in the CDR3. This CDR3 is CASSLRGRETQYF. CDR3 coding DNA: TGTGCCAGCAGCTTGAGAGGGCGAGAGACCCAGTACTTC.

This chain links TRBV20-1 with TRBJ2-1, with a weak D call TRBD2 (6 bases). The V gene's germline CDR1 is DFQATT and CDR2 SNEGSKA (reference sequence). The V end lost 2 bases, the J end lost 5 bases, and 10 bases lay between the germline ends. The CDR3 runs 13 residues. CDR3 protein: CSARWGGDNEQFF. In nucleotides, the CDR3 is TGCAGTGCTAGATGGGGCGGGGACAATGAGCAGTTCTTC.

This clonotype was detected many times. The chain uses TRBV6-1 and TRBJ1-2; unclear D gene. This CDR3 contains 13 residues. CDR1 MNHNS and CDR2 SASEGT come from the germline V gene. V was clipped by 3 bases and J by 4 bases, with 9 bases between them. The CDR3 loop reads CASSEGLPYGYTF. The CDR3 region has the DNA TGTGCCAGCAGTGAGGGTCTCCCCTATGGCTACACCTTC.

The CDR3 here is CASSEQGLQETQYF. CDR3 bases: TGCGCCAGCAGCGAACAGGGCCTCCAAGAGACCCAGTACTTC. The rearrangement joins TRBV5-1 to TRBJ2-5; tentative D call: TRBD1 (6 bases). The V and J ends lost 4 bases and 1 base respectively, with 11 bases between them. Germline V gives CDR1 SGHRS, CDR2 YFSETQ. The CDR3 runs 14 residues.

This clonotype was seen more than once but under ten times. The chain is built from TRBV5-5 and TRBJ2-3; D not certain. Germline lookup yields CDR1 SGHKS and CDR2 YYEKEE (reference sequence). This CDR3 comprises 13 residues. Trimming removed 1 base from V and 1 base from J, with 4 bases in between. The CDR3 bases are TGTGCCAGCAGCTTGTCCGGCACAGATACGCAGTATTTT. It is translated as CASSLSGTDTQYF.

This clonotype was counted only a few times. V and J are TRBV10-2 and TRBJ1-5; 7 bases map to TRBD1. The CDR3 sequence is 14 residues long. The V and J ends lost 6 bases and 8 bases, in that order; junction bases with no gene match: 10. Germline-derived CDR1 and CDR2 are WSHSY and SAAADI. CDR3 protein: CASRGIGGLEPQHF. Here the CDR3 DNA reads TGCGCCAGCAGGGGAATAGGGGGCCTAGAGCCCCAGCATTTT.

DNA for the CDR3: TGCAGCGTTGCTGTAGCGGGGGGCAGCACAGATACGCAGTATTTT. Its translation: CSVAVAGGSTDTQYF. V usage is TRBV29-1 and J usage is TRBJ2-3, with TRBD2 matching over 10 bases. The V gene's germline CDR1 is SQVTM and CDR2 ANQGSEA. The CDR3 is 15 amino acids. Trimming at V came to 4 bases and at J to 0 bases, leaving 4 bases not matched to a gene.

This rearrangement joins TRBV7-2 to TRBJ2-5; D gene ambiguous. V shed 6 bases and J shed 4 bases, with 6 bases lying between them. CDR3 length equals 11 residues. Germline CDR1 and CDR2: SGHTA and FQGNSA. CDR3 sequence: CASSWGETQYF. The CDR3 DNA follows: TGTGCCAGCAGTTGGGGAGAGACCCAGTACTTC.

This clonotype occurred a few times. The V call is TRBV7-2, the J call TRBJ2-1, with D tentatively TRBD2 (6 bases). V lost 1 base, J lost 5 bases, and 12 bases lay in between. Germline CDR1 SGHTA, CDR2 FQGNSA. CDR3 length: 15 residues. CDR3 residues: CASSLVPTSNNEQFF. The CDR3 bases are TGTGCCAGCAGCTTAGTGCCCACTAGCAACAATGAGCAGTTCTTC.

The V gene is TRBV5-4, the J gene TRBJ2-7, with 8 bases identical to TRBD1. The CDR3 contains 14 residues. After removal of 0 bases from V and 6 bases from J, the junction contained 5 bases not matched to a gene. CDR1 and CDR2 from the germline V gene are SGHNT and YYREEE (reference sequence). CDR3 residues: CASSLGRGQVEQYV. The CDR3 DNA is TGTGCCAGCAGCTTGGGTCGGGGACAGGTCGAGCAGTACGTC.

V gene TRBV20-1 combines with J gene TRBJ1-2; D is unclear. The CDR3 consists of 13 residues. The V end was cut by 1 base, the J end by 3 bases, with 9 bases between. The germline CDR1 and CDR2 sequences are DFQATT and SNEGSKA (reference sequence). CDR3 nucleotides: TGCAGTGCTAGAGCGACGAACTACTATGGCTACACCTTC. Its translation is CSARATNYYGYTF.

The rearrangement joins TRBV5-1 to TRBJ1-1; D perhaps matches TRBD1 (6 bases). Trimming shortened V by 2 bases and J by 1 base, and 15 bases separated the two germline ends. The CDR3 is 16 amino acids. CDR1 SGHRS and CDR2 YFSETQ come from the germline V gene. CDR3 residues: CASSFTETGANTEAFF. CDR3 coding DNA: TGCGCCAGCAGCTTTACCGAGACAGGAGCGAACACTGAAGCTTTCTTT. Looking up the rest from reference TRBV5-1 and TRBJ1-1 gives the full variable domain: KAGVTQTPRYLIKTRGQQVTLSCSPISGHRSVSWYQQTPGQGLQFLFEYFSETQRNKGNFPGRFSGRQFSNSRSEMNVSTLELGDSALYLCASSFTETGANTEAFFGQGTRLTVV.

J is TRBJ1-1 and V is TRBV5-1; a possible D gene is TRBD1 (5 bases). The V end lost 4 bases, the J end lost 1 base, and 14 bases lay between the germline ends. CDR3 length: 15 amino acids. CDR1 and CDR2 (germline): SGHRS, YFSETQ. The DNA for the CDR3 is TGCGCCAGCAGCCCTGATGGGGCTTGGAACACTGAAGCTTTCTTT. Its translation: CASSPDGAWNTEAFF.

Only a few counts were recorded for this clonotype. The DNA of the CDR3 is TGCGCCAGCAGCACGGACGCGGGTTCGGGTGAAGCTTTCTTT. Its protein is CASSTDAGSGEAFF. This chain connects TRBV5-1 to TRBJ1-1; D is undetermined. The CDR3 contains 14 residues. Germline V gene sequence: CDR1 SGHRS, CDR2 YFSETQ. V lost 4 bases and J lost 7, with 17 bases in between.

The chain's CDR3 is CASSEPGLAVNTGELFF. The CDR3 coding sequence is TGTGCCAGCAGTGAACCGGGACTAGCGGTGAACACCGGGGAGCTGTTTTTT. The chain is built from TRBV25-1 and TRBJ2-2; 11 nucleotides match TRBD2. The J segment lost 1 base and the V segment lost 2 bases, leaving 3 bases of the junction unmatched. CDR1 and CDR2 from the germline V gene are MGHDK and SYGVNS. The CDR3 length is 17 residues.

This clonotype was observed a handful of times. The rearrangement uses TRBV7-2 and TRBJ2-1, with D possibly called TRBD1 or TRBD2 (5 bases each). V shed 4 bases and J shed 8 bases, with 12 bases lying between them. Germline V CDR1 and CDR2: SGHTA, FQGNSA. The CDR3 covers 13 residues. This CDR3 reads CASSWLGTDEQFF. CDR3 nucleotide sequence: TGTGCCAGCAGCTGGTTAGGGACCGATGAGCAGTTCTTC.

V gene TRBV2 combines with J gene TRBJ2-2; no clear D. The length of the CDR3 is 11 residues. The ends were cut back, 4 bases at V and 5 bases at J, with 2 bases in the middle. Germline V lookup: CDR1 SNHLY, CDR2 FYNNEI. The CDR3 region has the DNA TGTGCCAGCAGTGGGACCGGGGAGCTGTTTTTT. It specifies CASSGTGELFF.